This entry lists 17 T cell receptor beta chains sequenced from one sample in a study of cytomegalovirus exposure and HLA in healthy donors. In the PCR, 60 Vbeta and 13 Jbeta primers were used. Measured with immunoSEQ multiplex PCR; TCRdb has only the in-frame clones, and not every one. Among roughly 89,000 clones listed, around 82% were seen once. The specimen was PBMCs. Every receptor here comes from a man between 18 and 29 years old in good health and CMV-seronegative.

This clone occurred a few times. The chain combines TRBV18 with TRBJ2-5; TRBD1 might be the D (6 bases). V lost 6 bases to trimming and J lost 2 bases, with 16 bases between them. This CDR3 region has 15 residues. CDR1 KGHSH and CDR2 LQKENI come from the germline V gene. CDR3 amino acids: CASSANQGLQETQYF. The CDR3 bases are TGTGCCAGCTCTGCCAATCAGGGGCTACAAGAGACCCAGTACTTC. The entire variable domain, with the rest obtained from reference TRBV18 and TRBJ2-5, is as follows: NAGVMQNPRHLVRRRGQEARLRCSPMKGHSHVYWYRQLPEEGLKFMVYLQKENIIDESGMPKERFSAEFPKEGPSILRIQQVVRGDSAAYFCASSANQGLQETQYFGPGTRLLVL.

The rearrangement joins TRBV6-6 to TRBJ1-2, with D perhaps TRBD1 (6 bases). The CDR3 length is 15 residues. The germline V gene encodes CDR1 MNHNY and CDR2 SVGAGI (reference sequence). V was shortened by 4 bases and J by 4 bases, with 16 bases between the two germline ends. CDR3 DNA: TGTGCCAGCAGTTCACCACCTCAGGGGAGCTATGGCTACACCTTC. Translating gives CASSSPPQGSYGYTF.

V gene TRBV19 combines with J gene TRBJ1-2; no definite D call. The CDR3 totals 17 residues. V lost 3 bases and J lost 3, with 20 bases in between. Germline V gene lookup returns CDR1 LNHDA and CDR2 SQIVND (reference sequence). The CDR3 loop reads CASSIPVGLTSYYGYTF. DNA for the CDR3: TGTGCCAGTAGTATTCCTGTAGGACTTACCTCGTACTATGGCTACACCTTC.

This clone was picked up one time. The chain couples TRBV11-2 to TRBJ1-2, with 8 positions matching TRBD1. The CDR3 is made up of 15 amino acids. Germline V lookup: CDR1 SGHAT, CDR2 FQNNGV. The V segment lost 1 base and the J segment 4 bases; nucleotides outside the gene matches: 5. CDR3 nucleotide sequence: TGTGCCAGCAGCTTAGTTGCAGGGGGCGTCTATGGCTACACCTTC. Translation: CASSLVAGGVYGYTF.

V is TRBV21-1 and J is TRBJ1-6. TRBV21-1 is tagged as a pseudogene. This CDR3 spans 18 amino acids. CDR3 amino acids: CASSKDASGSSYNSPLHF. The CDR3 DNA reads TGTGCCAGCAGCAAAGACGCGTCGGGGAGCTCCTATAATTCACCCCTCCACTTT.

This chain uses TRBV7-8 with TRBJ1-1, with D possibly matching TRBD1 (6 bases). Per the germline V gene, CDR1 is SGHVS and CDR2 is FQNEAQ. V was cut by 5 bases and J by 2 bases, with 12 bases left in between. CDR3 length: 14 amino acids. The CDR3, as DNA: TGTGCCAGCAGCGCTAAACAGGGAAACACTGAAGCTTTCTTT. This gives the protein CASSAKQGNTEAFF. Looking up the rest from reference TRBV7-8 and TRBJ1-1 gives the full variable domain: GAGVSQSPRYKVAKRGQDVALRCDPISGHVSLFWYQQALGQGPEFLTYFQNEAQLDKSGLPSDRFFAERPEGSVSTLKIQRTQQEDSAVYLCASSAKQGNTEAFFGQGTRLTVV.

The chain carries TRBV19 and TRBJ1-2; D call uncertain. Germline V gives CDR1 LNHDA, CDR2 SQIVND (reference sequence). V gave up 4 bases and J gave up 3 bases, with 15 bases separating them. This CDR3 spans 15 amino acids. This chain's CDR3 is CASSNGDRRDYGYTF. CDR3 bases: TGTGCCAGTAGTAACGGTGACCGGCGGGACTATGGCTACACCTTC. The full variable domain, its missing parts supplied by reference TRBV19 and TRBJ1-2, is DGGITQSPKYLFRKEGQNVTLSCEQNLNHDAMYWYRQDPGQGLRLIYYSQIVNDFQKGDIAEGYSVSREKKESFPLTVTSAQKNPTAFYLCASSNGDRRDYGYTFGSGTRLTVV.

The V and J genes are TRBV11-3 and TRBJ2-3; D possibly corresponds to TRBD1 (6 bases). Germline CDR1 and CDR2: SGHNT and YENEEA. This CDR3 has 13 residues. The ends were cut back, 5 bases at V and 7 bases at J, with 13 bases in the middle. CDR3 protein: CASSIPTGNTQYF. The CDR3 DNA is TGTGCCAGCAGCATACCGACAGGAAATACGCAGTATTTT. The whole variable domain, filled in from reference TRBV11-3 and TRBJ2-3, reads EAGVVQSPRYKIIEKKQPVAFWCNPISGHNTLYWYLQNLGQGPELLIRYENEEAVDDSQLPKDRFSAERLKGVDSTLKIQPAELGDSAVYLCASSIPTGNTQYFGPGTRLTVL.

The chain employs TRBV6-6 and TRBJ1-2; D gene uncertain. The V gene lost 2 bases and the J gene lost 6 bases, with 4 bases spanning the gap. CDR3 length equals 11 residues. CDR1 and CDR2 from the germline V gene are MNHNY and SVGAGI (reference sequence). Here the CDR3 DNA reads TGTGCCAGCAGTTACCCAGATGGCTACACCTTC. The encoded protein is CASSYPDGYTF.

This clone appeared a few times. The genes are TRBV27 and TRBJ2-2; maybe TRBD2 (7 bases). V gave up 6 bases and J gave up 0 bases, with 14 bases separating them. Germline V CDR1 and CDR2: MNHEY, SMNVEV (reference sequence). The CDR3 spans 16 residues. The CDR3 DNA sequence: TGTGCCAGCAGGGGGCGGGGGCCCTCGAACACCGGGGAGCTGTTTTTT. Protein sequence: CASRGRGPSNTGELFF.

This clone was seen only once. V gene TRBV5-6 combines with J gene TRBJ2-5, with 9 bases fitting TRBD2. The CDR3 loop spans 15 amino acids. Germline loops: CDR1 SGHDT, CDR2 YYEEEE. Trimming took 5 bases from V and 5 from J; bases not matched to a gene: 10. The CDR3 nucleotides read TGTGCCAGCAGTCGGATTATAGCGGGGGAGGAGACCCAGTACTTC. Its protein product is CASSRIIAGEETQYF.

This clone showed up many times. The chain joins TRBV6-1 to TRBJ2-7; a possible D gene is TRBD1 (5 bases). V lost 3 bases, J lost 0 bases, and 12 bases lay in between. Germline values: CDR1 MNHNS, CDR2 SASEGT. The CDR3 is made up of 15 amino acids. CDR3 loop: CASSEIRTFSYEQYF. The CDR3 coding sequence is TGTGCCAGCAGTGAGATCCGGACATTCTCCTACGAGCAGTACTTC.

This clone showed up just a few times. The chain links TRBV13 to TRBJ1-1, with a tentative D call TRBD1 (6 bases). Germline CDR1 is PRHDT and CDR2 is FYEKMQ (reference sequence). The CDR3 length is 14 residues. V lost 0 bases to trimming and J lost 8 bases, with 13 bases between them. Here the CDR3 DNA reads TGTGCCAGCAGCTTAGGGAGCAGGGGCTCAGAAGCTTTCTTT. It codes for CASSLGSRGSEAFF.

The rearrangement joins TRBV18 to TRBJ1-1, with 7 nucleotides matching TRBD1. The germline V gene encodes CDR1 KGHSH and CDR2 LQKENI. With V trimmed by 0 bases and J by 0 bases, 7 bases remained unmatched. There are 17 residues in the CDR3. The CDR3 DNA is TGTGCCAGCTCACCACCAAACAGGGGAGCCATGAACACTGAAGCTTTCTTT. This codes for CASSPPNRGAMNTEAFF.

This chain uses TRBV6-1 with TRBJ1-1, with 10 nucleotides matching TRBD1. Per germline, CDR1 MNHNS and CDR2 SASEGT. This CDR3 has 15 residues. Trimming cost V 2 bases and J 5 bases; bases outside gene matches: 5. Here the CDR3 DNA reads TGTGCCAGCAGTGAACGGACAGGGGGGAATACTGAAGCTTTCTTT. It yields the protein CASSERTGGNTEAFF.

CDR3 amino acids: CASSFLGATDTQYF. The CDR3 DNA reads TGTGCCAGCAGCTTTTTGGGGGCCACAGATACGCAGTATTTT. The chain employs TRBV13 and TRBJ2-3, with a tentative D call TRBD1 (6 bases). The V end was cut by 3 bases, the J end by 2 bases, with 9 bases between. This CDR3 is built from 14 residues. The V gene's germline CDR1 is PRHDT and CDR2 FYEKMQ (reference sequence).

This chain uses TRBV27 with TRBJ1-2; tentatively, D is TRBD1 (6 bases). With 4 bases removed from V and 8 bases from J, the gap between germline ends came to 14 bases. In germline, CDR1 is MNHEY, CDR2 SMNVEV (reference sequence). The CDR3 is made up of 13 amino acids. CDR3 nucleotides: TGTGCCAGCAGTTCCGTTCCTAGGGGGGGCTACACCTTC. This encodes CASSSVPRGGYTF.